This T cell receptor (beta chain) was sequenced during a study of CD8 T cells in ankylosing spondylitis. Study-level findings and limits: Enrichment of disease-linked clones was reportedly significant in matched ankylosing spondylitis synovial fluid. Blood of patients with ankylosing spondylitis appeared to be characterized by a TCR beta motif of fewer than 10 highly homologous variants. In peripheral blood, disease-linked CD8+ clones occurred at relatively low frequencies.

Libraries for TCR beta were made by quantitative 5'-RACE with molecular barcodes. TCRdb redid the calling of the 5' RACE reads with MiXCR, one entry per CDR3 protein. The sample records under 150,000 distinct CDR3 sequences, roughly 18% being singletons. CDR1 and CDR2 (germline): SGHAT, FQNNGV. The CDR3 spans 14 residues. Trimming pared 0 bases from V and 4 bases from J, leaving 8 bases between. Comment on this clonotype: Its antigen is still unknown.

This chain connects TRBV11-2 to TRBJ2-3; no clear D. The clonotype comes from a male donor with ankylosing spondylitis. The sequencing input was blood, either unsorted or a sorted T cell fraction (not recorded which). CDR3 bases: TGTGCCAGCAGCTTAGAAGGGTCACCAGATACGCAGTATTTT. Protein product: CASSLEGSPDTQYF.